Presented here are 14 T cell receptor beta chains from one specimen sequenced in a study of T cell responses to AZD1222 COVID-19 vaccine. Sequencing used immunoSEQ multiplex PCR; TCRdb keeps in-frame clones, though not all of them. The profile shows about 46,000 clones, approximately 90% of them singletons. The sequencing used peripheral blood, collected 28 days after the second AZD1222 dose. These receptors all stem from an adult who received the AZD1222 COVID-19 vaccine.

The chain has TRBV12-3 or TRBV12-4 and TRBJ1-1; D possibly corresponds to TRBD1 (5 bases). The CDR3 extends over 13 amino acids. The germline V and J ends were trimmed by 3 bases and 11 bases, with 16 bases remaining between them. The CDR3 is CASSFYSEGRAFF. The DNA of the CDR3 is TGTGCCAGCAGTTTCTACAGTGAGGGACGGGCTTTCTTT.

V is TRBV7-2 and J is TRBJ1-4, with 7 bases lining up with TRBD1. After removal of 5 bases from V and 7 bases from J, the junction contained 7 bases not matched to a gene. The CDR3 has 14 amino acids. Germline V gene sequence: CDR1 SGHTA, CDR2 FQGNSA. CDR3: CASSLNRGGEKLFF. The CDR3 bases are TGTGCCAGCAGCCTCAACAGGGGAGGTGAAAAACTGTTTTTT.

This chain uses TRBV6-1 with TRBJ1-5, with D perhaps TRBD1 (5 bases). Per the germline V gene, CDR1 is MNHNS and CDR2 is SASEGT. The CDR3 spans 15 residues. Trimming left V 1 base short and J 0 bases short, with 7 bases between. The DNA for the CDR3 is TGTGCCAGCAGTGAAGGGGGGTATAGCAATCAGCCCCAGCATTTT. This encodes CASSEGGYSNQPQHF.

The chain is built from TRBV4-1 and TRBJ2-3; no reliable D call. CDR1 is MGHRA and CDR2 is YSYEKL in the germline V gene. The CDR3 loop spans 13 amino acids. V was shortened by 1 base and J by 8 bases, with 10 bases between the two germline ends. The CDR3 loop is CASSQGRSGTQYF. The DNA of the CDR3 is TGCGCCAGCAGCCAAGGCAGGTCTGGTACGCAGTATTTT.

This chain connects TRBV6-1 to TRBJ1-6, with 10 bases fitting TRBD1. Germline CDR1 is MNHNS and CDR2 is SASEGT. V was clipped by 1 base and J by 7 bases; unmatched bases: 4. The CDR3 runs 16 residues. The CDR3 nucleotides are TGTGCCAGCAGTGAAGGACAGGGGGCGCGGAATTCACCCCTCCACTTT. It is translated as CASSEGQGARNSPLHF.

The gene calls are TRBV4-3 and TRBJ1-1; maybe TRBD1 (5 bases). The germline gives CDR1 LGHNA, CDR2 YSLEER. This CDR3 region has 15 residues. Trimming took 1 base from V and 4 from J, leaving 13 bases between them. This CDR3 is CASSQAPGGGTEAFF. The CDR3, as DNA: TGCGCCAGCAGCCAAGCCCCCGGGGGTGGCACTGAAGCTTTCTTT.

This clone was seen just once. The chain has TRBV4-1 and TRBJ1-4; maybe TRBD1 (5 bases). In germline, CDR1 is MGHRA, CDR2 YSYEKL. This CDR3 is 15 amino acids long. Between the trimmed V and J ends, which lost 4 bases and 7 bases, there was a span of 16 bases. CDR3 amino acids: CASSRMTEPFEKLFF. CDR3 sequence (DNA): TGCGCCAGCAGCCGGATGACAGAACCATTTGAAAAACTGTTTTTT.

CDR3 loop: CASSHPRQGSSGNTIYF. In nucleotides, the CDR3 is TGCGCCAGCAGCCACCCCCGCCAGGGGAGCTCTGGAAACACCATATATTTT. The chain is built from TRBV4-1 and TRBJ1-3, with D perhaps TRBD1 (6 bases). The CDR3 runs 17 residues. Germline CDR1 and CDR2: MGHRA and YSYEKL. Trimming took 3 bases from V and 0 from J, leaving 15 bases between them.

This chain connects TRBV25-1 to TRBJ1-1; no definite D call. V shed 0 bases and J shed 0 bases, with 14 bases lying between them. The CDR3 is 17 amino acids. CDR1 is MGHDK and CDR2 is SYGVNS in the germline V gene. DNA of the CDR3: TGTGCCAGCAGTGAATATGAGGCCGCGAGCATGAACACTGAAGCTTTCTTT. Its protein product is CASSEYEAASMNTEAFF.

The chain carries TRBV7-9 and TRBJ1-6; no clear D gene. Deletions cut 0 bases from V and 2 bases from J, with 5 bases between. Germline V CDR1 and CDR2: SEHNR, FQNEAQ (reference sequence). The CDR3 length is 15 residues. The DNA for the CDR3 is TGTGCCAGCAGCTTAGCAGAAACCTATAATTCACCCCTCCACTTT. Its translation is CASSLAETYNSPLHF.

The chain employs TRBV6-5 and TRBJ2-3; D is undetermined. The CDR3 runs 15 residues. Looked up from germline, CDR1 is MNHEY and CDR2 is SVGAGI. V shed 2 bases and J shed 3 bases, with 12 bases lying between them. The CDR3 region has the DNA TGTGCCAGCAGTTACGACCGGAGTTGGACAGATACGCAGTATTTT. Protein sequence: CASSYDRSWTDTQYF.

The chain has TRBV19 and TRBJ2-5; possibly TRBD1 or TRBD2 for D (5 bases each). Trimming pared 7 bases from V and 5 bases from J, leaving 14 bases between. Looked up from germline, CDR1 is LNHDA and CDR2 is SQIVND (reference sequence). This CDR3 comprises 13 residues. The CDR3 loop reads CASKRTRGETQYF. CDR3 in DNA: TGTGCCAGTAAGAGGACACGCGGGGAGACCCAGTACTTC.

CDR3 region: CASRKSIGTGITEQYF. CDR3 nucleotide sequence: TGTGCCAGCAGGAAATCTATCGGGACAGGAATCACCGAGCAGTACTTC. V usage is TRBV2 and J usage is TRBJ2-7, with 8 bases that match TRBD1. The germline V gene encodes CDR1 SNHLY and CDR2 FYNNEI. V lost 6 bases to trimming and J lost 6 bases; unmatched junction nucleotides: 16. There are 16 residues in the CDR3.

This chain uses TRBV30 with TRBJ2-5; weak D call: TRBD2 (6 bases). V shed 0 bases and J shed 5 bases, with 16 bases lying between them. The length of the CDR3 is 15 residues. Looked up from germline, CDR1 is GTSNPN and CDR2 is SVGIG (reference sequence). The CDR3 reads CAWSVGGARGETQYF. The CDR3 DNA reads TGTGCCTGGAGTGTAGGTGGAGCCCGGGGGGAGACCCAGTACTTC.